Listed below are T cell receptor beta chains from one sample, sequenced in a study of blood T cell repertoires in COVID-19. Measured with immunoSEQ multiplex PCR; TCRdb has only the in-frame clones, and not every one. The sample consists of some 73,000 clones, 70% to 75% of them appearing once. Sequencing was carried out using peripheral blood. The receptors were gathered from a man between 60 and 70 years old with acute or convalescent COVID-19. Both conserved end residues are part of each CDR3. The D gene is left open where the match is weak. Expanded clones are given a class, and other clones once, few, many or no size at all.

v_gene	d_gene	abundance	j_gene	CDR3aa	CDR3nt
TRBV3-1/TRBV3-2	TRBD1	.	TRBJ2-5	CASSQVSGGETQYF	TGTGCCAGCAGCCAAGTATCAGGGGGAGAGACCCAGTACTTC
TRBV28	TRBD2	.	TRBJ2-1	CASSSLAGVYNEQFF	TGTGCCAGCAGTTCCTTAGCGGGAGTCTACAATGAGCAGTTCTTC
TRBV9	TRBD1	once	TRBJ1-2	CASSVFRTGGNYGYTF	TGTGCCAGCAGCGTCTTTAGGACAGGGGGCAACTATGGCTACACCTTC
TRBV14	.	few	TRBJ2-3	CASSPRLADTQYF	TGTGCCAGCAGCCCACGACTGGCAGATACGCAGTATTTT
TRBV2	TRBD1	.	TRBJ2-3	CASTRQGGDTQYF	TGTGCCAGCACGCGACAGGGGGGAGATACGCAGTATTTT
TRBV4-1	TRBD2	.	TRBJ2-3	CASSQPWREGADTQYF	TGCGCCAGCAGCCAACCTTGGCGGGAGGGCGCAGATACGCAGTATTTT
TRBV11-2	.	.	TRBJ2-5	CASSLYRQETQYF	TGTGCCAGCAGCTTATACAGACAAGAGACCCAGTACTTC
TRBV21-1	.	.	TRBJ2-7	CASSKAPQGGEQYF	TGTGCCAGCAGCAAAGCCCCCCAGGGAGGCGAGCAGTACTTC
TRBV12-5	.	.	TRBJ1-5	CASGLGQGGQPQHF	TGTGCTAGTGGTTTGGGCCAGGGAGGCCAGCCCCAGCATTTT
TRBV3-1/TRBV3-2	TRBD2	.	TRBJ2-1	CASSQDPSGGNEQFF	TGTGCCAGCAGCCAAGATCCTAGCGGGGGCAATGAGCAGTTCTTC
TRBV7-2	TRBD1	.	TRBJ2-3	CASSPRQGSTDTQYF	TGTGCCAGCAGCCCCCGACAGGGGAGCACAGATACGCAGTATTTT
TRBV2	TRBD1	.	TRBJ1-5	CASRGDRDRGIMRHQPQHF	TGTGCCAGCAGGGGCGACAGGGACAGGGGAATTATGAGGCATCAGCCCCAGCATTTT
TRBV11-3	TRBD1	.	TRBJ2-5	CASSLRGQGGETQYF	TGTGCCAGCAGCTTACGGGGACAGGGGGGAGAGACCCAGTACTTC
TRBV4-1	.	.	TRBJ1-4	CASSQFPRGESTNEKLFF	TGCGCCAGCAGCCAGTTCCCCAGGGGAGAGTCAACTAATGAAAAACTGTTTTTT
TRBV10-3	.	.	TRBJ2-1	CAIRVSDNNNEQFF	TGTGCCATCAGGGTATCTGACAACAACAATGAGCAGTTCTTC
TRBV4-1	.	.	TRBJ1-4	CASSAIGGRDEKLFF	TGCGCCAGCAGCGCGATCGGGGGACGGGATGAAAAACTGTTTTTT
TRBV11-2	TRBD2	.	TRBJ2-4	CASGGGTSRDIQYF	TGTGCCAGCGGAGGGGGGACTAGCCGGGACATTCAGTACTTC
TRBV24-1	.	once	TRBJ2-1	CATSASIRDGIYNEQFF	TGTGCCACCAGTGCCTCCATTCGAGACGGGATCTACAATGAGCAGTTCTTC
TRBV2	TRBD1	.	TRBJ1-1	CASSSGGGRNTEAFF	TGTGCCAGCAGTTCCGGAGGGGGCAGGAACACTGAAGCTTTCTTT
TRBV5-1	TRBD1	.	TRBJ2-2	CASRGQGLNTGELFF	TGCGCCAGCAGAGGACAGGGATTAAACACCGGGGAGCTGTTTTTT
TRBV2	TRBD2	.	TRBJ2-5	CASRGGGETQYF	TGTGCCAGCAGGGGCGGGGGAGAGACCCAGTACTTC
TRBV19	TRBD1	few	TRBJ1-6	CASSTGDPYSPLHF	TGTGCCAGTAGCACAGGGGATCCGTATTCACCCCTCCACTTT
TRBV6-5	TRBD1	.	TRBJ1-4	CASRLRQGTNEKLFF	TGTGCCAGCAGATTAAGACAGGGTACTAATGAAAAACTGTTTTTT
TRBV9	.	few	TRBJ1-3	CASSVGGSFYSGNTIYF	TGTGCCAGCAGCGTAGGAGGCAGCTTTTACTCTGGAAACACCATATATTTT
TRBV19	.	many	TRBJ1-5	CASKVSRGDNQPQHF	TGTGCCAGTAAAGTCTCCAGGGGCGACAATCAGCCCCAGCATTTT